The 17 T cell receptor beta chains presented below share a single source sample, sequenced in a study of cytomegalovirus exposure and HLA in healthy donors. The PCR contained 60 Vbeta and 13 Jbeta primers. Here immunoSEQ multiplex PCR was the method, and the copy in TCRdb shows in-frame clones only, minus some. The repertoire consists of approximately 200,000 clones, with roughly 84% occurring once and the leading ten covering roughly 1.3%. What was sequenced was PBMCs. The receptors originated from a human donor in good health.

J is TRBJ2-7 and V is TRBV6-5; unclear D gene. The V gene lost 7 bases and the J gene lost 2 bases, with 15 bases spanning the gap. This CDR3 is built from 14 residues. From germline, CDR1 is MNHEY and CDR2 SVGAGI. Here the CDR3 reads CASKAKVETYEQYF. The CDR3 coding sequence is TGTGCCAGCAAAGCGAAAGTGGAAACCTACGAGCAGTACTTC.

The genes are TRBV28 and TRBJ2-7; D is possibly TRBD2 (6 bases). CDR1 and CDR2 (germline): MDHEN, SYDVKM. The length of the CDR3 is 15 residues. V lost 1 base to trimming and J lost 0 bases, with 10 bases between them. The DNA for the CDR3 is TGTGCCAGCAGTTTATCGGGACTCTACTCCTACGAGCAGTACTTC. Translation gives CASSLSGLYSYEQYF.

This chain links TRBV5-8 with TRBJ2-7, with 9 nucleotides matching TRBD2. The V gene's germline CDR1 is SGHTS and CDR2 YDEGEE. Trimming at V came to 2 bases and at J to 4 bases, leaving 4 bases not matched to a gene. The CDR3 is 14 amino acids. CDR3 coding DNA: TGTGCCAGCAGCTTTGCCAGCGGGAGGTACGAGCAGTACTTC. The encoded protein is CASSFASGRYEQYF.

This clone was recorded only once. This chain uses TRBV7-3 with TRBJ2-1; 8 bases map to TRBD2. Germline CDR1 SGHTA, CDR2 FQGTGA. After removal of 0 bases from V and 0 bases from J, the junction contained 1 base not matched to a gene. This CDR3 is built from 16 residues. The CDR3 sequence is CASSLTAGGSYNEQFF. The DNA of the CDR3 is TGTGCCAGCAGCTTAACGGCGGGAGGCTCCTACAATGAGCAGTTCTTC.

V is TRBV11-2 and J is TRBJ2-3; 14 bases align to TRBD2. The CDR3 sequence is 17 residues long. The V and J ends lost 5 bases and 0 bases, in that order; junction bases with no gene match: 4. The germline gives CDR1 SGHAT, CDR2 FQNNGV. CDR3 amino acids: CASSPRTSGGSTDTQYF. The DNA for the CDR3 is TGTGCCAGCAGCCCACGGACTAGCGGGGGGAGCACAGATACGCAGTATTTT. Supplemented by reference TRBV11-2 and TRBJ2-3, the full variable domain reads EAGVAQSPRYKIIEKRQSVAFWCNPISGHATLYWYQQILGQGPKLLIQFQNNGVVDDSQLPKDRFSAERLKGVDSTLKIQPAKLEDSAVYLCASSPRTSGGSTDTQYFGPGTRLTVL.

The rearrangement joins TRBV27 to TRBJ1-2; no clear D gene. V was pared by 0 bases and J by 2 bases, with 4 bases between. Germline-derived CDR1 and CDR2 are MNHEY and SMNVEV (reference sequence). This CDR3 is 13 amino acids long. CDR3 in DNA: TGTGCCAGCAGTTTATCGCGAAACTATGGCTACACCTTC. This translates into CASSLSRNYGYTF.

V and J are TRBV5-4 and TRBJ2-7, with 7 bases fitting TRBD2. The CDR3 sequence is 15 residues long. V shed 0 bases and J 0 bases; nucleotides not matched to a gene: 3. CDR1 and CDR2 from the germline V gene are SGHNT and YYREEE (reference sequence). CDR3 nucleotide sequence: TGTGCCAGCAGCTTGGATCCGGGGGGCTCCTACGAGCAGTACTTC. Translating it yields CASSLDPGGSYEQYF.

The chain is built from TRBV4-1 and TRBJ1-1; 10 bases fit TRBD1. The CDR3 is 18 residues long. J was trimmed by 1 base and V by 0 bases; bases with no gene match: 8. Germline V CDR1 and CDR2: MGHRA, YSYEKL. The CDR3 loop is CASSQEGTGDRRNTEAFF. The CDR3 nucleotides are TGCGCCAGCAGCCAAGAGGGGACAGGGGATAGGCGGAACACTGAAGCTTTCTTT.

This sequence joins TRBV6-5 and TRBJ1-1; D ambiguous. Germline V gives CDR1 MNHEY, CDR2 SVGAGI. Trimming removed 2 bases from V and 1 base from J, with 5 bases in between. The CDR3 covers 13 residues. CDR3 amino acids: CASSYGQNTEAFF. The CDR3 DNA follows: TGTGCCAGCAGTTACGGCCAGAACACTGAAGCTTTCTTT.

The chain joins TRBV29-1 to TRBJ2-5, with D possibly matching TRBD1 (6 bases). Trimming left V 7 bases short and J 1 base short, with 13 bases between. The CDR3 has 13 amino acids. The V gene's germline CDR1 is SQVTM and CDR2 ANQGSEA. For the CDR3, the DNA is TGCAGCGGACGAAAGGACAGCCAAGAGACCCAGTACTTC. It is translated as CSGRKDSQETQYF.

This clone was seen more than once but under ten times. The chain joins TRBV19 to TRBJ1-1, with 7 bases that match TRBD1. The CDR3 is 15 residues long. J was trimmed by 0 bases and V by 7 bases; bases with no gene match: 8. Germline lookup yields CDR1 LNHDA and CDR2 SQIVND (reference sequence). CDR3 DNA sequence: TGTGCCAGTATCGCCATGGACAGGATGAACACTGAAGCTTTCTTT. Its protein product is CASIAMDRMNTEAFF.

The chain combines TRBV5-1 with TRBJ2-5; TRBD2 aligns across 8 bases. The CDR3 consists of 15 residues. Germline CDR1 SGHRS, CDR2 YFSETQ. With V trimmed by 0 bases and J by 3 bases, 4 bases remained unmatched. As DNA, the CDR3 is TGCGCCAGCAGCTTGGTGATAGCGGGAAAAGAGACCCAGTACTTC. It specifies CASSLVIAGKETQYF.

The V call is TRBV30, the J call TRBJ2-6; weak D call: TRBD2 (6 bases). V was trimmed by 5 bases and J by 4 bases, leaving 15 bases between them. The CDR3 length is 15 residues. CDR1 is GTSNPN, CDR2 SVGIG, per germline (reference sequence). CDR3 in amino acids: CAWVPGAAGANVLTF. CDR3 DNA: TGTGCCTGGGTCCCGGGAGCAGCGGGGGCCAACGTCCTGACTTTC. Filled out from reference TRBV30 and TRBJ2-6, the complete variable domain reads SQTIHQWPATLVQPVGSPLSLECTVEGTSNPNLYWYRQAAGRGLQLLFYSVGIGQISSEVPQNLSASRPQDRQFILSSKKLLLSDSGFYLCAWVPGAAGANVLTFGAGSRLTVL.

The chain carries TRBV28 and TRBJ1-2; TRBD1 matches at 7 bases. With V trimmed by 8 bases and J by 5 bases, 5 bases remained unmatched. The CDR3 runs 12 residues. Germline lookup yields CDR1 MDHEN and CDR2 SYDVKM. The CDR3 DNA reads TGTGCCAGCTCCGACAGGGTATATGGCTACACCTTC. Translating it yields CASSDRVYGYTF.

This clone was found a few times. The chain employs TRBV5-1 and TRBJ2-7; D possibly corresponds to TRBD1 (6 bases). Trimming removed 4 bases at V and 2 bases at J, with 10 bases between. This CDR3 region has 13 residues. The germline gives CDR1 SGHRS, CDR2 YFSETQ. As DNA, the CDR3 is TGCGCCAGCAGCGGGACATTTGCCTACGAGCAGTACTTC. It translates to CASSGTFAYEQYF.

The genes are TRBV7-9 and TRBJ2-5, with 7 bases matching TRBD2. The CDR3 totals 14 residues. The trim removed 5 bases at V and 3 bases at J, leaving 6 bases unmatched. Germline V gives CDR1 SEHNR, CDR2 FQNEAQ (reference sequence). The chain's CDR3 is CASSIGLVEETQYF. In nucleotides, the CDR3 is TGTGCCAGCAGCATCGGACTAGTCGAAGAGACCCAGTACTTC.

V gene TRBV7-3 combines with J gene TRBJ2-5; possibly TRBD2 for D (6 bases). This CDR3 region has 14 residues. V lost 1 base to trimming and J lost 5 bases, with 11 bases between them. The germline gives CDR1 SGHTA, CDR2 FQGTGA. The CDR3 coding sequence is TGTGCCAGCAGCTTAAGTTGGGGGGAGGAGACCCAGTACTTC. Translation: CASSLSWGEETQYF.